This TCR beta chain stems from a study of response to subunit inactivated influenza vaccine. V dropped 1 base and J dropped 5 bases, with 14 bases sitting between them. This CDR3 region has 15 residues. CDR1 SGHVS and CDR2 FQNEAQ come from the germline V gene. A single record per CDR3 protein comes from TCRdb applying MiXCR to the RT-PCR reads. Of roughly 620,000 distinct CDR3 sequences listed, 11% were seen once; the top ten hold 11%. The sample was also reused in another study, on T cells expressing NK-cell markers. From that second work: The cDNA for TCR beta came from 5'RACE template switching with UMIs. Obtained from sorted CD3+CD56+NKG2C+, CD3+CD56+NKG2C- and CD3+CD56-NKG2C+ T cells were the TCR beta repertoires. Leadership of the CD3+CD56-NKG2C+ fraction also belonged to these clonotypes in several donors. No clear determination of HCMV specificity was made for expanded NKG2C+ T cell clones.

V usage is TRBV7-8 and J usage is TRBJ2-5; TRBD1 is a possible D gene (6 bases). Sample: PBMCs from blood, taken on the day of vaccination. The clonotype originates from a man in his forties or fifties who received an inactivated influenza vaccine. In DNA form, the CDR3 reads TGTGCCAGCAGCTTAGGATGGGCAGGGGAGGAGACCCAGTACTTC. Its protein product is CASSLGWAGEETQYF.